Listed below are T cell receptor beta chains from one sample, sequenced in a study of cytotoxic CD8 clonotypes in ibrutinib-treated CLL. The method was immunoSEQ multiplex PCR; TCRdb's version includes in-frame clones alone and lacks a portion of them. Among 15,000 to 20,000 clones listed, 68% were seen once. The source was PBMCs, collected before ibrutinib treatment. These receptors all stem from a human donor with chronic lymphocytic leukemia. Both conserved end residues are part of each CDR3. Fields, in order: D gene, V gene, J gene, CDR3 protein, CDR3 DNA. A D gene is named only where the DNA matches it firmly.

.,TRBV7-8,TRBJ2-5,CASSSPSGAWETQYF,TGTGCCAGCAGCTCGCCCTCAGGGGCGTGGGAGACCCAGTACTTC
.,TRBV10-3,TRBJ2-7,CAIASGDADEQYF,TGTGCCATCGCGTCAGGGGATGCTGACGAGCAGTACTTC
.,TRBV2,TRBJ1-1,CASSEDWGAEAFF,TGTGCCAGCAGTGAAGATTGGGGCGCTGAAGCTTTCTTT
.,TRBV28,TRBJ1-1,CASRSENTEAFF,TGTGCCAGCAGATCGGAAAACACTGAAGCTTTCTTT
.,TRBV19,TRBJ1-5,CASSPRGKTHQPQHF,TGTGCCAGTAGTCCCCGGGGAAAGACCCATCAGCCCCAGCATTTT
.,TRBV7-9,TRBJ1-1,CASSFDAVTEAFF,TGTGCCAGCAGCTTTGACGCCGTAACTGAAGCTTTCTTT
.,TRBV30,TRBJ1-6,CAWSVGLSVNNSPLHF,TGTGCCTGGAGTGTTGGCCTCAGCGTTAATAATTCACCCCTCCACTTT
.,TRBV10-3,TRBJ1-1,CAISELVQNTEAFF,TGTGCCATCAGTGAGTTGGTGCAGAACACTGAAGCTTTCTTT
TRBD2,TRBV11-3,TRBJ2-7,CASSLGLAETYEQYF,TGTGCCAGCAGCTTAGGACTAGCTGAAACCTACGAGCAGTACTTC
TRBD1,TRBV2,TRBJ1-5,CASSDTGEPQHF,TGTGCCAGCAGTGACACAGGGGAGCCCCAGCATTTT
TRBD1,TRBV11-2,TRBJ2-7,CASRTSGGRSYEQYF,TGTGCCAGCAGAACGTCAGGGGGCCGCTCCTACGAGCAGTACTTC
TRBD1,TRBV7-2,TRBJ2-4,CASSLGPGQGSKNIQYF,TGTGCCAGCAGCTTAGGGCCGGGACAGGGGTCCAAAAACATTCAGTACTTC
.,TRBV30,TRBJ1-2,CAWGTLSPGYTF,TGTGCCTGGGGGACTTTGTCTCCCGGCTACACCTTC
TRBD2,TRBV7-9,TRBJ2-7,CASSFVSGGHEQYF,TGTGCCAGCAGCTTTGTTAGCGGGGGCCACGAGCAGTACTTC
TRBD1,TRBV2,TRBJ2-7,CASSTRQGSYEQYF,TGTGCCAGCAGTACCAGACAGGGATCCTACGAGCAGTACTTC
.,TRBV11-2,TRBJ2-2,CASTLGQGRSGELFF,TGTGCCAGCACCCTGGGCCAGGGGCGGAGCGGGGAGCTGTTTTTT
.,TRBV11-2,TRBJ2-7,CASSLGSGIEQYF,TGTGCCAGCAGCTTAGGGTCTGGGATCGAGCAGTACTTC
.,TRBV5-8,TRBJ1-1,CASSLAAGRENTEAFF,TGTGCCAGCAGCTTGGCTGCCGGTCGAGAGAACACTGAAGCTTTCTTT
.,TRBV7-9,TRBJ2-7,CASSSLHEQYF,TGTGCCAGCAGCTCCTTACACGAGCAGTACTTC
.,TRBV5-1,TRBJ1-3,CASSLAPGRIDTIYF,TGCGCCAGCAGCTTGGCCCCAGGGAGAATCGACACCATATATTTT
.,TRBV9,TRBJ1-5,CASSPSQGINQPQHF,TGTGCCAGCAGCCCCAGCCAGGGCATCAATCAGCCCCAGCATTTT
TRBD2,TRBV7-2,TRBJ2-7,CASSFAGDERYF,TGTGCCAGCAGCTTTGCGGGGGACGAAAGGTACTTC